This TCR beta chain emerged from a study of Ad26.COV2.S vaccination and SARS-CoV-2 variants. Method: immunoSEQ multiplex PCR; TCRdb's copy keeps in-frame clones and lacks some. The sample includes 350,000 to 500,000 clones, approximately 88% seen only once; the top ten take approximately 4%. The sample's treatment: about 20 received Ad26.COV2.S at low or high dose, single or two shots; five or six received placebo; per-sample allocation not given. The samples date from day 63 after the first vaccine or placebo injection. V lost 1 base and J 3 bases, leaving 15 bases between the germline ends. Germline V CDR1 and CDR2: LGHNA, YSLEER. The CDR3 is 16 amino acids.

The sample was peripheral blood, taken in a trial of Ad26.COV2.S vaccine versus placebo. This chain connects TRBV4-3 to TRBJ1-2; D is undetermined. This sequence originates from a person between 18 and 59 years old who received the Ad26.COV2.S COVID-19 vaccine or a placebo. DNA of the CDR3: TGCGCCAGCAGCCAAGGTCTAAGGACCGAGTACTATGGCTACACCTTC. The encoded protein is CASSQGLRTEYYGYTF.